Shown below are 2 T cell receptor beta chains from a single sample sequenced in a study of blood T cell repertoires in COVID-19. Libraries were prepared by immunoSEQ multiplex PCR; TCRdb keeps only in-frame clonotypes and omits some of them. In the table there are 200,000 to 250,000 clones, 85% to 90% of which are singletons. Sequenced: peripheral blood. The receptors stem from a man in his fifties or sixties with COVID-19, enrolled during active disease.

This clone was observed a single time. The chain couples TRBV7-8 to TRBJ2-5; TRBD2 is a possible D gene (5 bases). The CDR3 runs 12 residues. V was cut by 4 bases and J by 5 bases, with 8 bases left in between. Germline CDR1 SGHVS, CDR2 FQNEAQ. The CDR3 nucleotides read TGTGCCAGCAGCTCGGACTGGGAGACCCAGTACTTC. Its protein is CASSSDWETQYF.

The rearrangement joins TRBV28 to TRBJ1-2, with TRBD1 as a possible D gene (6 bases). Germline CDR1 MDHEN, CDR2 SYDVKM. V lost 6 bases and J 2 bases, leaving 13 bases between the germline ends. The CDR3 contains 14 residues. The DNA of the CDR3 is TGTGCCAGCAGAGAAGACAGGCCGAACTATGGCTACACCTTC. Its protein product is CASREDRPNYGYTF.